The next 18 T cell receptor beta chains were all read from a single sample in a study of shared clonotypes between healthy human individuals. Sequencing used immunoSEQ multiplex PCR; TCRdb keeps in-frame clones, though not all of them. In the table there are fewer than 1.4 million clones, 78% of which are singletons. Sequencing was done on a sample of memory CD4+ T cells from PBMCs. The subset is: CD45RA-negative fraction. These receptors all come from a man between 18 and 29 years old in good health. Some clones in this sample may be carry-over from other donors' samples.

CDR3 region: CASSPGGSTRDTQYF. The CDR3 coding sequence is TGTGCCAGCAGCCCGGGGGGGAGTACAAGGGATACGCAGTATTTT. The chain employs TRBV7-2 and TRBJ2-3; TRBD2 agrees at 8 bases. The germline V gene encodes CDR1 SGHTA and CDR2 FQGNSA. CDR3 length: 15 residues. With V trimmed by 5 bases and J by 6 bases, 10 bases remained unmatched.

This sequence joins TRBV19 and TRBJ2-5; D uncertain. Trimming took 5 bases from V and 5 from J, leaving 12 bases between them. The CDR3 loop spans 13 amino acids. CDR1 and CDR2 from the germline V gene are LNHDA and SQIVND (reference sequence). The CDR3 loop is CASSLGVGETQYF. The CDR3 DNA reads TGTGCCAGTAGTTTAGGAGTCGGTGAGACCCAGTACTTC.

To note about this clone: At one end the junction does not follow the germline gene, possibly because of a read error. The CDR3 nucleotides are TGTGCCAGCAGCTTAGATACGGGATCTGACTTC. Residues: CASSLDTGSDF. The chain links TRBV13 to TRBJ1-2, with D uncertain. CDR3 length: 11 amino acids. The V gene's germline CDR1 is PRHDT and CDR2 FYEKMQ (reference sequence). The full variable domain, completed using reference TRBV13 and TRBJ1-2, is AAGVIQSPRHLIKEKRETATLKCYPIPRHDTVYWYQQGPGQDPQFLISFYEKMQSDKGSIPDRFSAQQFSDYHSELNMSSLELGDSALYFCASSLDTGSDFGSGTRLTVV.

This clone was recorded many times. The V and J genes are TRBV4-3 and TRBJ2-7; maybe TRBD2 (6 bases). The V end lost 4 bases, the J end lost 3 bases, and 25 bases lay between the germline ends. CDR3 length equals 18 residues. Germline values: CDR1 LGHNA, CDR2 YSLEER. CDR3 bases: TGCGCCAGCAGCCTACGACTAGATGGGGGAGAGAAAAGCTACGAGCAGTACTTC. Protein product: CASSLRLDGGEKSYEQYF.

The chain uses TRBV5-4 and TRBJ2-1, with a tentative D call TRBD1 (6 bases). The germline CDR1 and CDR2 sequences are SGHNT and YYREEE (reference sequence). This CDR3 is 14 amino acids long. The V gene lost 7 bases and the J gene lost 7 bases, with 18 bases spanning the gap. The CDR3 reads CASSRQGPVNEQFF. CDR3 in DNA: TGTGCCAGCTCACGGCAGGGGCCAGTAAATGAGCAGTTCTTC.

This chain uses TRBV29-1 with TRBJ2-2; D is perhaps TRBD2 (6 bases). V was clipped by 5 bases and J by 5 bases, with 15 bases between them. Per the germline V gene, CDR1 is SQVTM and CDR2 is ANQGSEA. This CDR3 is built from 14 residues. In nucleotides, the CDR3 is TGCAGCGTTCTAGGAGGGGAGAAGACCGGGGAGCTGTTTTTT. Translation: CSVLGGEKTGELFF.

The gene calls are TRBV5-1 and TRBJ2-7; 15 nucleotides align to TRBD2. The V segment lost 3 bases and the J segment 6 bases; nucleotides outside the gene matches: 10. The germline gives CDR1 SGHRS, CDR2 YFSETQ. CDR3 length equals 17 residues. CDR3: CASSWGLAGGLGPEQYF. The DNA of the CDR3 is TGCGCCAGCAGCTGGGGACTAGCGGGAGGCCTAGGCCCCGAGCAGTACTTC.

This chain uses TRBV7-2 with TRBJ1-1; the D gene is possibly TRBD1 (6 bases). The V end lost 3 bases, the J end lost 0 bases, and 11 bases lay between the germline ends. CDR3 size: 15 residues. Germline CDR1 reads SGHTA; CDR2 reads FQGNSA. The CDR3 nucleotides are TGTGCCAGCAGCTTGAGGGGGTTCATGAACACTGAAGCTTTCTTT. Translated: CASSLRGFMNTEAFF.

The rearrangement uses TRBV6-4 and TRBJ2-1, with 9 bases matching TRBD2. In germline, CDR1 is MRHNA, CDR2 SNTAGT. The V and J ends lost 7 bases and 7 bases, in that order; junction bases with no gene match: 11. CDR3 length equals 15 residues. The chain's CDR3 is CASKASGTLHNEQFF. As DNA, the CDR3 is TGTGCCAGCAAGGCTAGCGGGACCCTTCATAATGAGCAGTTCTTC.

The genes are TRBV7-2 and TRBJ2-7, with D possibly matching TRBD1 (6 bases). V shed 3 bases and J shed 1 base, with 13 bases lying between them. The germline CDR1 and CDR2 sequences are SGHTA and FQGNSA. This CDR3 is built from 15 residues. The CDR3: CASSLLQGSSYEQYF. CDR3 nucleotide sequence: TGTGCCAGCAGCTTGTTACAGGGTTCATCCTACGAGCAGTACTTC. The full variable domain, completed using reference TRBV7-2 and TRBJ2-7, is GAGVSQSPSNKVTEKGKDVELRCDPISGHTALYWYRQSLGQGLEFLIYFQGNSAPDKSGLPSDRFSAERTGGSVSTLTIQRTQQEDSAVYLCASSLLQGSSYEQYFGPGTRLTVT.

J is TRBJ2-1 and V is TRBV15, with 12 bases that match TRBD2. V dropped 1 base and J dropped 8; count of bases not matched to a gene: 6. The CDR3 is 16 amino acids. Per germline, CDR1 LNHNV and CDR2 YYDKDF (reference sequence). CDR3 nucleotides: TGTGCCACCAGCAGAGGACTAGCGGGAGTCTGGGATGAGCAGTTCTTC. This codes for CATSRGLAGVWDEQFF.

The chain uses TRBV11-2 and TRBJ2-5; D not resolved. The germline V gene has CDR1 SGHAT and CDR2 FQNNGV. The germline V and J ends were trimmed by 4 bases and 0 bases, with 6 bases remaining between them. The CDR3 sequence is 13 residues long. Here the CDR3 DNA reads TGTGCCAGCAGCTCCTATTACCAAGAGACCCAGTACTTC. This codes for CASSSYYQETQYF.

The J gene is TRBJ1-1, the V gene TRBV28; 7 bases fit TRBD1. Germline V gives CDR1 MDHEN, CDR2 SYDVKM. J gave up 0 bases and V 2 bases, and 6 bases lay outside the gene matches. There are 16 residues in the CDR3. In DNA form, the CDR3 reads TGTGCCAGCAGTTTAAGGGCCAGGGGGGTGAACACTGAAGCTTTCTTT. This codes for CASSLRARGVNTEAFF.

CDR3 bases: TGTGCCAGCACCACTACAGGGGGCGATGAAAAACTGTTTTTT. Translating gives CASTTTGGDEKLFF. The rearrangement uses TRBV28 and TRBJ1-4; 9 nucleotides line up with TRBD1. With 7 bases clipped from V and 6 bases from J, the junction kept 6 bases outside the gene matches. This CDR3 is 14 amino acids long. Germline V CDR1 and CDR2: MDHEN, SYDVKM.

The chain employs TRBV11-1 and TRBJ2-7; tentative D call: TRBD2 (6 bases). The CDR3 covers 16 residues. The V gene lost 5 bases and the J gene lost 2 bases, with 19 bases spanning the gap. CDR1 and CDR2 from the germline V gene are SGHAT and FQDESV (reference sequence). The CDR3 is CASSPGSGGATYEQYF. In DNA, the CDR3 is TGTGCCAGCAGCCCCGGTTCTGGAGGGGCAACCTACGAGCAGTACTTC.

The CDR3 here is CASRKTRSSSYNEQFF. DNA of the CDR3: TGCGCCAGCCGGAAAACTCGGAGTAGCTCCTACAATGAGCAGTTCTTC. The chain has TRBV5-1 and TRBJ2-1; D is uncertain. The germline gives CDR1 SGHRS, CDR2 YFSETQ. V shed 7 bases and J shed 0 bases, with 17 bases lying between them. The CDR3 is 16 residues long.

The chain employs TRBV15 and TRBJ2-3; tentative D call: TRBD2 (6 bases). There are 16 residues in the CDR3. V was shortened by 3 bases and J by 2 bases, with 15 bases between the two germline ends. Germline V lookup: CDR1 LNHNV, CDR2 YYDKDF (reference sequence). The CDR3 DNA reads TGTGCCACCAGCAGGGGGATGGGGGGTATCACAGATACGCAGTATTTT. As protein: CATSRGMGGITDTQYF.

V gene TRBV5-8 combines with J gene TRBJ1-4, with a tentative D call TRBD1 (5 bases). The CDR3 is 14 residues long. The V gene's germline CDR1 is SGHTS and CDR2 YDEGEE. V lost 9 bases, J lost 7 bases, and 19 bases lay in between. CDR3 in amino acids: CATSGGTFSEKLFF. CDR3 nucleotide sequence: TGTGCCACTTCGGGGGGGACTTTCAGTGAAAAACTGTTTTTT.